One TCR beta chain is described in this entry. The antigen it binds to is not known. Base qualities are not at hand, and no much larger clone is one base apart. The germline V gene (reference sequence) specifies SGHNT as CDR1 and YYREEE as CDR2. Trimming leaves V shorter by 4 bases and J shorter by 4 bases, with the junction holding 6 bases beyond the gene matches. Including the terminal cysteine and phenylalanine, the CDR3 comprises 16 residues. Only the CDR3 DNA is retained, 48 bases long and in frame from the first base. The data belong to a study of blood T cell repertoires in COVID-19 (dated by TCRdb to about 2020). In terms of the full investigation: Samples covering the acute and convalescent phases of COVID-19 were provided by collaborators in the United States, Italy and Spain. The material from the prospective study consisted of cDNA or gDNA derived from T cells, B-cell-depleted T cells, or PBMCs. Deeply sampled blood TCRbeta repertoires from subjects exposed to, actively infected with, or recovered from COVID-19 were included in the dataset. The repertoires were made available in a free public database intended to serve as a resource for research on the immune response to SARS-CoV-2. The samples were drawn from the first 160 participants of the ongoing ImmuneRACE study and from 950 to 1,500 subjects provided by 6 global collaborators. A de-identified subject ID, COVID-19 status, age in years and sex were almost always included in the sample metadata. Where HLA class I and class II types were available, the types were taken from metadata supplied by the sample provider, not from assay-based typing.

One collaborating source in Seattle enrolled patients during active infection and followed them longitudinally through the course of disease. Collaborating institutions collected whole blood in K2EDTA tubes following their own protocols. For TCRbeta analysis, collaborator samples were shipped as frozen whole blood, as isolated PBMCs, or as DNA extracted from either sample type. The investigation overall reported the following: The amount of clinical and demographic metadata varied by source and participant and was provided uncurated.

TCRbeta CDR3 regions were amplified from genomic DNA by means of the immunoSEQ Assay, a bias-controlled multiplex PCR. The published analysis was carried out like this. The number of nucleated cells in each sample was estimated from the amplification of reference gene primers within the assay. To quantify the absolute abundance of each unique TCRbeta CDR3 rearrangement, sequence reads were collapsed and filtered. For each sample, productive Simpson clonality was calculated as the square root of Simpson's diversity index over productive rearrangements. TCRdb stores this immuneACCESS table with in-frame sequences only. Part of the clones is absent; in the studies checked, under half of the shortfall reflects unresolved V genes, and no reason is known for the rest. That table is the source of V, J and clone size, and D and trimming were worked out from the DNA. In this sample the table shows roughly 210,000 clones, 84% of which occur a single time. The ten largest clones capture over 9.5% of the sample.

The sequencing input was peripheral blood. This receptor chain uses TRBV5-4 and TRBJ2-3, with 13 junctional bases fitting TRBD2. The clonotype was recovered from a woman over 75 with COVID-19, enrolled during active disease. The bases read TGTGCCAGCAGCCCGGGGACTAGCGGGATGGCAGATACGCAGTATTTT. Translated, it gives CASSPGTSGMADTQYF.